This T cell receptor (beta chain) was identified during a study of T cells in Graves' hyperthyroidism and ophthalmopathy (dated by TCRdb to the late 2010s). Study-level background: Peripheral blood samples were taken at the time of initial diagnosis, prior to any treatment. TCR V-J signatures able to tell the groups apart were searched for in a discovery cohort of 90 to 100 patients, of whom 43 had Graves' ophthalmopathy and under 65 had stable Graves' hyperthyroidism. Whether ophthalmopathy could be predicted prospectively was tested in an independent validation cohort made up of roughly 19 hyperthyroidism patients plus 17 patients who later progressed to ophthalmopathy. The 90 to 100 discovery patients were randomly divided into training and test sets at a 7:3 ratio. In more than five Graves' hyperthyroidism patients, the study also compared T-cell repertoires from thyroid tissue with T-cell repertoires from blood. Once sampling was done, hyperthyroidism patients were given methimazole at a starting dose of 30 mg daily, whereas ophthalmopathy patients were given high-dose intravenous methylprednisolone. The paper reports TCR Vbeta CDR3 sequencing of fewer than 150 peripheral blood samples: under 45 ophthalmopathy, 75 to 80 hyperthyroidism and around 17 progressor patients.

Compared with germline, V lacks 3 bases and J lacks 7 bases; bases without a gene match: 7. The CDR3 numbers 17 residues from cysteine through phenylalanine. Only the CDR3 part of the read is kept: 51 bases, read in frame from the first base. This clonotype was found many times. Its antigen remains undetermined. Base qualities were left out, and no much larger clone turns up one base away. Amplification of TCR beta CDR3 regions was carried out from RNA transcripts. For the first round of RT-PCR on the TCR CDR3, the HTBI primer set was used together with the Qiagen OneStep RT-PCR kit. Libraries were constructed in a second round of multiplex PCR, after which size selection and purification were carried out. Libraries were sequenced paired-end with 100 bp reads on an Illumina HiSeq2000. The paper's data handling went like this. SOAPnuke was used to process the raw data, throwing out any read that contained adapters or uncalled bases, had a mean Phred below 15, or lacked an exact constant-primer or identifier match. High-quality paired reads were merged using COPE v1.2.5, and each unique nucleotide sequence was defined as a clonotype. MiTCR v1.1 was used to align clonotypes to the IMGT TRBV, TRBD and TRBJ reference segments. Analysis was restricted to V-J combinations with a frequency above 0.0001, which covered just over 98% of repertoires. The TCS score was defined as the ratio of F50 (clonal expansion) to E x V (chaos), calculated using BLOSUM62-based TCRdist between CDR3 peptides within each V-J. Welch's t-statistics and random forest reduced roughly 530 V-J features to 13, which were used in a naive Bayes classifier (R e1071). TCRdb took the public reads, trimmed them with fastp at Q25, ran MiXCR for clone calling and kept in-frame beta chains. CDR3 protein sequences are deduplicated, and each keeps its most common genes and DNA. TCRdb's processing, not the study's, gives the V and J calls here. In this sample the table shows 620,000 or so distinct CDR3 sequences, roughly 14% of which occur a single time. About 12% of the sample is held by the ten biggest clonotypes.

Results the study describes overall, beyond this receptor: Most expanded thyroid clonotypes (frequency above 0.001) were also found in blood, which suggests that blood repertoires may mirror thyroid immune responses. Ophthalmopathy was separated from stable hyperthyroidism by a 13 V-J signature model, with over 85% sensitivity and roughly 81% specificity obtained in cross-validation and 80%/75% obtained in testing. No statistical method was used to fix the sample size in advance, and group allocation was not hidden from the investigators. In validation, the model predicted progression to ophthalmopathy with approximately 71% sensitivity and 72% to 85% specificity, a median of about 6.7 months before onset.

In the ophthalmopathy patients, disease was moderately to severely active, with a Clinical Activity Score of 3 or more, a NOSPECS grade of 4 or more, and a duration of less than 3 months. Any patient with an uncontrolled infection, another autoimmune disease, pregnancy or lactation was excluded. Clinical symptoms, serum thyroxine and TRAb, thyroid ultrasound, and orbital computed tomography formed the basis for the diagnoses. PBMCs were separated from roughly 10 ml of fresh peripheral blood using Ficoll-Paque density gradient centrifugation. Total RNA was extracted with Trizol reagent, and quality was checked on an Agilent 2100 Bioanalyzer.

The source of this sequence is a woman in her forties or fifties with Graves' ophthalmopathy. Source material: blood. In this chain, TRBV12-3 or TRBV12-4 is recombined with TRBJ2-2; TRBD2 matches 14 bases in the middle. This receptor has the CDR3 CASSFGTSGSSGGELFF. The nucleotide sequence is given as TGTGCCAGCAGTTTCGGGACTAGCGGGAGTTCTGGCGGGGAGCTGTTTTTT.